What follows are 29 T cell receptor beta chains derived from one specimen sequenced in a study of blood T cell repertoires in COVID-19. Using immunoSEQ multiplex PCR, the repertoire was profiled, and TCRdb retains in-frame clones only, with some absent. The table has more than 95,000 clones, about 90% seen once; the top ten hold less than 4.5%. The sample was peripheral blood. Source of these receptors: a human donor in a cohort sampled during active COVID-19.

As to this clone: The identical CDR3 is also encoded by other nucleotide sequences in the sample. This rearrangement joins TRBV7-2 to TRBJ2-5; D is perhaps TRBD2 (5 bases). Germline V gene sequence: CDR1 SGHTA, CDR2 FQGNSA. V lost 0 bases, J lost 5 bases, and 10 bases lay in between. CDR3 length equals 14 residues. The CDR3 coding sequence is TGTGCCAGCAGCTTAGCGGGCAGAGGGGAGACCCAGTACTTC. Amino acids: CASSLAGRGETQYF.

The chain combines TRBV10-1 with TRBJ2-1; TRBD2 matches at 10 bases. The V gene end was trimmed by 4 bases and the J gene end by 7 bases; junction bases not matched to a gene: 4. The CDR3 runs 14 residues. The germline CDR1 and CDR2 sequences are WNHNN and SYGVQD (reference sequence). CDR3 amino acids: CASSVTSGRNEQFF. The CDR3 bases are TGCGCCAGCAGTGTGACTAGCGGGCGAAATGAGCAGTTCTTC.

V and J are TRBV4-2 and TRBJ2-1; possibly TRBD2 for D (6 bases). The CDR3 is made up of 17 amino acids. Trimming took off 2 bases at V and 5 bases at J, with 19 bases between the two ends. CDR1 and CDR2 from the germline V gene are LGHNA and YNFKEQ. The CDR3 protein is CASSQRGGILGNNEQFF. The CDR3 nucleotides are TGTGCCAGCAGCCAAAGGGGCGGGATTCTGGGGAACAATGAGCAGTTCTTC.

The chain uses TRBV28 and TRBJ2-7; D might be TRBD1 (5 bases). Trimming took 6 bases from V and 5 from J, leaving 14 bases between them. The CDR3 extends over 13 amino acids. CDR1 and CDR2 (germline): MDHEN, SYDVKM. The CDR3 coding sequence is TGTGCCAGCAGGAGGCAGGGTAAGAACGAGCAGTACTTC. Its translation: CASRRQGKNEQYF.

The V call is TRBV11-2, the J call TRBJ1-3; weak D call: TRBD1 (6 bases). The germline CDR1 and CDR2 sequences are SGHAT and FQNNGV. Trimming cost V 2 bases and J 4 bases, with 15 bases left between them. This CDR3 has 16 residues. The CDR3: CASSLTRTGNGNTIYF. As DNA, the CDR3 is TGTGCCAGCAGCTTAACCCGTACAGGGAACGGAAACACCATATATTTT. Supplemented by reference TRBV11-2 and TRBJ1-3, the full variable domain reads EAGVAQSPRYKIIEKRQSVAFWCNPISGHATLYWYQQILGQGPKLLIQFQNNGVVDDSQLPKDRFSAERLKGVDSTLKIQPAKLEDSAVYLCASSLTRTGNGNTIYFGEGSWLTVV.

The chain combines TRBV10-2 with TRBJ1-1, with D hard to call. This CDR3 is 14 amino acids long. Trimming removed 8 bases at V and 0 bases at J, with 13 bases between. Per germline, CDR1 WSHSY and CDR2 SAAADI. The CDR3 loop reads CASSPERMNTEAFF. CDR3 nucleotides: TGCGCCAGCTCCCCCGAGCGCATGAACACTGAAGCTTTCTTT.

The V gene is TRBV7-2, the J gene TRBJ1-5, with D uncertain. Germline V gene data show CDR1 as SGHTA and CDR2 as FQGNSA. The V end was cut by 1 base, the J end by 0 bases, with 7 bases between. This CDR3 is 15 amino acids long. This CDR3 is CASSLVSSSNQPQHF. The CDR3 DNA reads as TGTGCCAGCAGCTTAGTATCTTCTAGCAATCAGCCCCAGCATTTT.

This clone appeared a few times. The CDR3 DNA is TGCGCCAGCAGCCAAGATATCGGGCAGGGACAACCCTACGAGCAGTACTTC. Its protein product is CASSQDIGQGQPYEQYF. This chain joins TRBV4-1 and TRBJ2-7, with D perhaps matching TRBD1 (6 bases). V lost 0 bases and J 2 bases, leaving 17 bases between the germline ends. Per the germline V gene, CDR1 is MGHRA and CDR2 is YSYEKL. The CDR3 sequence is 17 residues long.

The table lists this clone with a count of one. This chain uses TRBV24-1 with TRBJ1-4; D is unresolved. This CDR3 comprises 13 residues. The germline V gene encodes CDR1 KGHDR and CDR2 SFDVKD. Deletions cut 10 bases from V and 5 bases from J, with 13 bases between. The DNA for the CDR3 is TGTGCCACGGCCGGGAACCTCAATGAAAAACTGTTTTTT. The encoded protein is CATAGNLNEKLFF.

The V and J genes are TRBV7-9 and TRBJ2-7; 13 bases agree with TRBD2. CDR1 and CDR2 (germline): SEHNR, FQNEAQ (reference sequence). V trimming: 3 bases; J trimming: 6 bases; junction bases outside the gene matches: 8. The CDR3 has 16 residues. This chain's CDR3 is CASSFAGLAGSREQYF. CDR3 nucleotide sequence: TGTGCCAGCAGCTTCGCGGGACTAGCGGGGAGTCGCGAGCAGTACTTC.

The chain couples TRBV4-2 to TRBJ2-1; possibly TRBD1 for D (5 bases). CDR3 length: 15 amino acids. Germline V gene data show CDR1 as LGHNA and CDR2 as YNFKEQ. V lost 3 bases, J lost 0 bases, and 9 bases lay in between. CDR3 sequence: CASSQIDSSYNEQFF. The CDR3 nucleotides are TGTGCCAGCAGCCAGATAGACAGCTCCTACAATGAGCAGTTCTTC.

CDR3 residues: CASSQESSGANVLTF. The DNA of the CDR3 is TGTGCCAGCAGCCAAGAGAGCTCTGGGGCCAACGTCCTGACTTTC. This rearrangement joins TRBV4-2 to TRBJ2-6; D gene uncertain. The CDR3 is made up of 15 amino acids. Germline-derived CDR1 and CDR2 are LGHNA and YNFKEQ. Between the trimmed V and J ends, which lost 0 bases and 0 bases, there was a span of 3 bases.

The rearrangement joins TRBV5-1 to TRBJ2-1, with 9 bases fitting TRBD1. Germline assignment: CDR1 SGHRS and CDR2 YFSETQ. With V trimmed by 4 bases and J by 7 bases, 9 bases remained unmatched. This CDR3 has 15 amino acids. For the CDR3, the DNA is TGCGCCAGCAGCCGTGCCGGGACAGGGCAGAATGAGCAGTTCTTC. This codes for CASSRAGTGQNEQFF.

CDR3 in DNA: TGTGCCAGCAGCCAAGATGGGCTAGCGGAGCTCACAGATACGCAGTATTTT. This sequence encodes CASSQDGLAELTDTQYF. The chain carries TRBV3-1 (or the pseudogene TRBV3-2) and TRBJ2-3; 7 nucleotides align to TRBD2. The germline V gene has CDR1 LGHDT and CDR2 YNNKEL (reference sequence). CDR3 length: 17 residues. The V and J ends lost 0 bases and 2 bases, in that order; junction bases with no gene match: 8.

The chain recombines TRBV5-1 with TRBJ2-7; D is unresolved. Germline V gene data show CDR1 as SGHRS and CDR2 as YFSETQ. The CDR3 extends over 14 amino acids. V lost 0 bases and J 0 bases, leaving 7 bases between the germline ends. Here the CDR3 reads CASSLDPNSYEQYF. DNA of the CDR3: TGCGCCAGCAGCTTGGATCCCAACTCCTACGAGCAGTACTTC. The full variable domain, its missing parts supplied by reference TRBV5-1 and TRBJ2-7, is KAGVTQTPRYLIKTRGQQVTLSCSPISGHRSVSWYQQTPGQGLQFLFEYFSETQRNKGNFPGRFSGRQFSNSRSEMNVSTLELGDSALYLCASSLDPNSYEQYFGPGTRLTVT.

In this sample, this clone turned up once. The chain links TRBV9 to TRBJ2-1; D is possibly TRBD2 (5 bases). Trimming took 7 bases from V and 8 from J, leaving 22 bases between them. This CDR3 is 15 amino acids long. Germline loops: CDR1 SGDLS, CDR2 YYNGEE. CDR3 protein: CASGPYGFSAYEQFF. Here the CDR3 DNA reads TGTGCCAGCGGGCCTTACGGGTTTAGCGCGTATGAGCAGTTCTTC.

This chain uses TRBV10-2 with TRBJ2-1, with 10 bases that match TRBD2. This CDR3 comprises 16 residues. Per the germline V gene, CDR1 is WSHSY and CDR2 is SAAADI. Unmatched junction bases numbered 14, after V lost 6 bases and J lost 9 bases. The CDR3 DNA reads TGCGCCAGCAGACCCACAGCGGGAGGGCCTAGCGGTGAGCAGTTCTTC. This codes for CASRPTAGGPSGEQFF.

The chain links TRBV6-6 to TRBJ1-1, with D uncertain. The CDR3 is 15 amino acids. Germline loops: CDR1 MNHNY, CDR2 SVGAGI (reference sequence). Trimming pared 7 bases from V and 0 bases from J, leaving 15 bases between. The CDR3 here is CASTAQWLMNTEAFF. The CDR3 bases are TGTGCCAGCACCGCACAATGGCTTATGAACACTGAAGCTTTCTTT.

V is TRBV6-5 and J is TRBJ2-3, with D possibly being TRBD1 (7 bases). This CDR3 has 16 amino acids. The V gene's germline CDR1 is MNHEY and CDR2 SVGAGI. Trimming pared 2 bases from V and 1 base from J, leaving 13 bases between. This CDR3 reads CASSYAQGGGTDTQYF. The CDR3 nucleotides are TGTGCCAGCAGTTACGCCCAGGGGGGCGGCACAGATACGCAGTATTTT.

The chain links TRBV28 to TRBJ1-1; 11 bases are shared with TRBD1. Germline V lookup: CDR1 MDHEN, CDR2 SYDVKM. Trimming removed 3 bases from V and 5 bases from J; junction bases left unmatched: 5. CDR3 length equals 15 residues. Here the CDR3 DNA reads TGTGCCAGCAGTTTTCGGACAGGGGGCGGGACTGAAGCTTTCTTT. This translates into CASSFRTGGGTEAFF.

This chain joins TRBV7-9 and TRBJ2-1; 13 nucleotides align to TRBD2. Per germline, CDR1 SEHNR and CDR2 FQNEAQ (reference sequence). The CDR3 totals 16 residues. V was clipped by 3 bases and J by 3 bases; unmatched bases: 2. The CDR3 DNA is TGTGCCAGCAGCTTGGGACTAGCGGGAATCTACAATGAGCAGTTCTTC. It yields the protein CASSLGLAGIYNEQFF.

The chain recombines TRBV18 with TRBJ2-1; TRBD2 aligns across 9 bases. The CDR3 consists of 18 residues. Germline trimming cut 1 base from V and 0 bases from J; bases unmatched to any gene: 7. Germline V gene lookup returns CDR1 KGHSH and CDR2 LQKENI. The CDR3 spells CASSPRRGGQSSYNEQFF. The CDR3 DNA is TGTGCCAGCTCACCACGGCGGGGGGGGCAAAGCTCCTACAATGAGCAGTTCTTC.

V gene TRBV19 combines with J gene TRBJ2-3; 8 nucleotides agree with TRBD2. V was clipped by 7 bases and J by 0 bases; unmatched bases: 21. The CDR3 sequence is 20 residues long. CDR1 is LNHDA, CDR2 SQIVND, per germline (reference sequence). As DNA, the CDR3 is TGTGCCAGTACCCCCTTAAGCGGGGGCGCTTTCACTACTAGCACAGATACGCAGTATTTT. This sequence encodes CASTPLSGGAFTTSTDTQYF.

This chain uses TRBV19 with TRBJ2-1; 10 positions agree with TRBD2. Germline V gives CDR1 LNHDA, CDR2 SQIVND (reference sequence). The V gene end was trimmed by 4 bases and the J gene end by 12 bases; junction bases not matched to a gene: 15. The CDR3 has 16 amino acids. The CDR3 nucleotides are TGTGCCAGTAGTACCGCCCGTGGGAGCGGGAGGGCAAGGCAGTTCTTC. Translated: CASSTARGSGRARQFF.

The rearrangement links TRBV18 to TRBJ2-4; the match to TRBD2 covers 7 bases. The junction had 5 bases not matched to a gene; V was cut back by 3 bases and J by 0 bases. Germline V lookup: CDR1 KGHSH, CDR2 LQKENI. This CDR3 has 16 amino acids. The CDR3 DNA reads TGTGCCAGCTCACCGACGGGGGGACTAGCCAAAAACATTCAGTACTTC. Protein product: CASSPTGGLAKNIQYF. The full variable domain, rest sourced from reference TRBV18 and TRBJ2-4, is NAGVMQNPRHLVRRRGQEARLRCSPMKGHSHVYWYRQLPEEGLKFMVYLQKENIIDESGMPKERFSAEFPKEGPSILRIQQVVRGDSAAYFCASSPTGGLAKNIQYFGAGTRLSVL.

The chain is built from TRBV19 and TRBJ2-3, with TRBD1 as a possible D gene (5 bases). Germline CDR1 reads LNHDA; CDR2 reads SQIVND (reference sequence). The length of the CDR3 is 15 residues. V was trimmed by 1 base and J by 6 bases, leaving 14 bases between them. This CDR3 reads CASSIGGASGDTQYF. CDR3 bases: TGTGCCAGTAGTATAGGTGGGGCCTCCGGTGATACGCAGTATTTT.

V is TRBV6-6 and J is TRBJ1-3; TRBD1 is a possible D gene (5 bases). V lost 11 bases to trimming and J lost 7 bases, with 21 bases between them. Germline lookup yields CDR1 MNHNY and CDR2 SVGAGI (reference sequence). The CDR3 has 14 amino acids. CDR3 nucleotide sequence: TGTGCCCCGGAAGGGGCCCCTCTTAGGAACACCATATATTTT. Translation: CAPEGAPLRNTIYF.

This sequence joins TRBV24-1 and TRBJ2-3, with no clear D. Trimming took 6 bases from V and 5 from J, leaving 11 bases between them. The CDR3 length is 13 residues. Looked up from germline, CDR1 is KGHDR and CDR2 is SFDVKD. CDR3 residues: CATSFGGQDTQYF. As DNA, the CDR3 is TGTGCCACCAGTTTCGGTGGGCAAGATACGCAGTATTTT.

The CDR3 DNA reads TGCGCCAGCAGTGCGCAGACTAACTATGGCTACACCTTC. This encodes CASSAQTNYGYTF. The chain joins TRBV10-1 to TRBJ1-2; D gene uncertain. V lost 4 bases to trimming and J lost 0 bases, with 6 bases between them. CDR1 is WNHNN, CDR2 SYGVQD, per germline (reference sequence). The CDR3 length is 13 residues.